This note documents a single T cell receptor beta chain sequence. Its antigen is not known. Amplified TCR beta CDR3 regions came from RNA transcripts. The study used the HTBI primer set for a first-round RT-PCR of the TCR CDR3. TCRdb re-analysed the multiplex PCR reads in MiXCR, keeping a single row per CDR3 protein. The repertoire has about 700,000 distinct CDR3 sequences, 12% to 15% of them found once; the top ten carry around 9.6%. This entry belongs to a study of T cells in Graves' hyperthyroidism and ophthalmopathy. Whole-study findings and limits: Most thyroid clonotypes expanded above 0.001 were also detected in blood.

The CDR3 is made up of 16 amino acids. The V and J ends lost 2 bases and 7 bases respectively, with 21 bases between them. Germline V gene sequence: CDR1 DFQATT, CDR2 SNEGSKA (reference sequence). Not enrolled were patients with uncontrolled infection, other autoimmune disease, pregnancy or lactation. This chain connects TRBV20-1 to TRBJ1-5; perhaps TRBD1 as D (6 bases). The receptor was isolated from a woman between 18 and 29 years old with Graves' hyperthyroidism. The sequencing sample was made of blood. CDR3 residues: CSARRRFRGLGQPQHF. CDR3 bases: TGCAGTGCTAGACGGAGATTCAGGGGACTTGGACAGCCCCAGCATTTT.